Sequencing of this T cell receptor (beta chain) was carried out in a study of early T cells in non-severe SARS-CoV-2 infection. Study in general: With bulk RNA from unsorted whole blood as input, sequencing yielded unpaired chains. Findings of the study overall: Anti-spike CD8 specificities were favored by VDJdb matching, whose results missed private and CD4 specificities.

This clonotype was seen at least ten times. What it binds is unknown. Individual cDNA molecules received unique molecular identifiers during library preparation. TCRdb re-called the 5' RACE reads with MiXCR, one entry per CDR3 protein. This table has approximately 30,000 distinct CDR3 sequences, over 6.5% appearing once. This CDR3 region has 15 residues. Germline V gene sequence: CDR1 SGHTA, CDR2 FQGTGA. The V gene lost 1 base and the J gene lost 1 base, with 5 bases spanning the gap. This clonotype was obtained from an adult who was a healthcare worker with PCR-confirmed SARS-CoV-2 infection or an uninfected control (not recorded which). Sequencing was carried out using whole blood. J is TRBJ2-6 and V is TRBV7-3; D not certain. CDR3 in amino acids: CASSLSPSGANVLTF. The DNA for the CDR3 is TGTGCCAGCAGCTTAAGCCCTTCTGGGGCCAACGTCCTGACTTTC.